This T cell receptor (beta chain) was obtained from a study of early T cells in non-severe SARS-CoV-2 infection. Study details: The input, bulk RNA from unsorted whole blood, was sequenced, and chains were unpaired. Whole-study findings and limits: The matching step, a VDJdb search, favored anti-spike CD8 responses and missed private and CD4 specificities.

There are 12 residues in the CDR3. Germline CDR1 SQVTM, CDR2 ANQGSEA. Trimming shortened V by 5 bases and J by 3 bases, and 11 bases separated the two germline ends. In the library, individual cDNA molecules carried attached unique molecular identifiers. Using its own MiXCR run on the 5' RACE reads, TCRdb lists one record per CDR3 protein. Of approximately 70,000 distinct CDR3 sequences in the sample, roughly an eighth were seen once. There are a few counts of this clonotype. Its antigen is not known. The source was whole blood, collected at baseline. The source is an adult who was a healthcare worker with PCR-confirmed SARS-CoV-2 infection or an uninfected control (not recorded which). The J gene is TRBJ2-7, the V gene TRBV29-1, with D unclear. Here the CDR3 reads CSVRDTLYEQYF. CDR3 in DNA: TGCAGCGTTCGTGACACCCTCTACGAGCAGTACTTC.